The 24 T cell receptor beta chains below all came from one sample that was sequenced in a study of blood T cell repertoires in COVID-19. Clones were sequenced by immunoSEQ multiplex PCR, and TCRdb holds only the in-frame ones, with some missing. The sample records approximately 530,000 clones, around nine tenths being singletons. Sequenced input: peripheral blood. The receptors were sampled from a woman between 45 and 60 years old with COVID-19, enrolled during active disease.

This clone was detected a few times. The chain links TRBV19 to TRBJ1-2, with 10 bases identical to TRBD1. V lost 8 bases and J lost 8; bases outside the gene matches: 20. The V gene's germline CDR1 is LNHDA and CDR2 SQIVND (reference sequence). The CDR3 is made up of 17 amino acids. Here the CDR3 reads CASQNRDRGFLGGGYTF. The CDR3 DNA sequence: TGTGCCAGTCAAAACCGGGACAGGGGCTTTCTTGGGGGAGGCTACACCTTC.

The chain uses TRBV10-1 and TRBJ2-1, with 10 bases fitting TRBD2. The junction had 9 bases not matched to a gene; V was cut back by 8 bases and J by 8 bases. Germline-derived CDR1 and CDR2 are WNHNN and SYGVQD (reference sequence). The CDR3 extends over 14 amino acids. This CDR3 reads CASGPSGGLDEQFF. The CDR3 nucleotides read TGCGCCAGCGGGCCTAGCGGGGGACTGGATGAGCAGTTCTTC.

On this clone: The sample contains more than one DNA sequence encoding this CDR3. The chain has TRBV6-5 and TRBJ1-1; possible D gene TRBD1, 5 bases. Trimming shortened V by 0 bases and J by 0 bases, and 8 bases separated the two germline ends. The CDR3 covers 15 residues. CDR1 and CDR2 (germline): MNHEY, SVGAGI. This CDR3 is CASSYSRDLNTEAFF. The CDR3 DNA sequence: TGTGCCAGCAGTTACTCCCGGGACTTGAACACTGAAGCTTTCTTT.

This chain joins TRBV10-1 and TRBJ1-6, with D possibly being TRBD1 (6 bases). V lost 4 bases, J lost 5 bases, and 9 bases lay in between. This CDR3 has 14 amino acids. CDR1 is WNHNN, CDR2 SYGVQD, per germline (reference sequence). CDR3 sequence: CASSAGQNNSPLHF. In DNA form, the CDR3 reads TGCGCCAGCAGTGCGGGACAAAATAATTCACCCCTCCACTTT.

The chain employs TRBV3-1 (or the pseudogene TRBV3-2) and TRBJ1-6; D is possibly TRBD1 (6 bases). Deletions cut 2 bases from V and 7 bases from J, with 12 bases between. The CDR3 length is 15 residues. Germline V lookup: CDR1 LGHDT, CDR2 YNNKEL (reference sequence). This CDR3 is CASSQHRQANSPLHF. CDR3 DNA: TGTGCCAGCAGCCAACACAGACAGGCCAATTCACCCCTCCACTTT.

This clone occurred once. The V and J genes are TRBV19 and TRBJ2-1; D perhaps matches TRBD1 (6 bases). This CDR3 comprises 15 residues. The V and J ends lost 10 bases and 2 bases respectively, with 18 bases between them. Germline CDR1 is LNHDA and CDR2 is SQIVND (reference sequence). CDR3: CATASPGQPYNEQFF. The CDR3 region has the DNA TGTGCCACCGCCAGCCCAGGACAGCCCTACAATGAGCAGTTCTTC.

This clone was seen a few times. The CDR3 region has the DNA TGTGCCAGCAGTTTCGGGCCCCGGACAGGGTCAAGTGACACCTTC. This encodes CASSFGPRTGSSDTF. The rearrangement uses TRBV11-2 and TRBJ1-2; 8 bases are shared with TRBD1. Trimming cost V 6 bases and J 12 bases; bases outside gene matches: 18. The CDR3 totals 15 residues. Germline V CDR1 and CDR2: SGHAT, FQNNGV.

This chain connects TRBV30 to TRBJ1-3, with D uncertain. CDR1 and CDR2 from the germline V gene are GTSNPN and SVGIG (reference sequence). This CDR3 is 15 amino acids long. V was clipped by 0 bases and J by 2 bases, with 11 bases between them. CDR3 amino acids: CAWSVFEGPGNTIYF. The CDR3 DNA reads as TGTGCCTGGAGTGTTTTTGAGGGCCCTGGAAACACCATATATTTT.

CDR3 residues: CASSQVPGANTGELFF. In DNA form, the CDR3 reads TGTGCCAGCAGCCAAGTCCCGGGGGCGAACACCGGGGAGCTGTTTTTT. The chain is built from TRBV3-1 (or the pseudogene TRBV3-2) and TRBJ2-2, with D maybe TRBD2 (6 bases). Trimming left V 1 base short and J 0 bases short, with 9 bases between. CDR1 is LGHDT, CDR2 YNNKEL, per germline (reference sequence). The CDR3 spans 16 residues.

This clone was detected once. The chain combines TRBV6-6 with TRBJ2-7; tentatively, D is TRBD1 (5 bases). The CDR3 spans 15 residues. Germline V CDR1 and CDR2: MNHNY, SVGAGI (reference sequence). Trimming removed 0 bases from V and 3 bases from J, with 12 bases in between. The CDR3 sequence is CASSYSPTANYEQYF. The CDR3 DNA follows: TGTGCCAGCAGTTACTCTCCGACAGCGAACTACGAGCAGTACTTC.

The genes are TRBV30 and TRBJ2-1; D gene ambiguous. Trimming shortened V by 6 bases and J by 6 bases, and 15 bases separated the two germline ends. The germline V gene has CDR1 GTSNPN and CDR2 SVGIG (reference sequence). The CDR3 is made up of 13 amino acids. In DNA, the CDR3 is TGTGCCTGCCTTATCAAACTGAGCAATGAGCAGTTCTTC. It is translated as CACLIKLSNEQFF.

This rearrangement joins TRBV18 to TRBJ1-3; D remains unclear. V was trimmed by 5 bases and J by 0 bases, leaving 5 bases between them. Germline V CDR1 and CDR2: KGHSH, LQKENI. The CDR3 is 13 residues long. CDR3: CASSALSGNTIYF. The CDR3 nucleotides read TGTGCCAGCTCAGCGCTCTCTGGAAACACCATATATTTT. Combining the CDR3 with reference TRBV18 and TRBJ1-3 gives the whole variable domain NAGVMQNPRHLVRRRGQEARLRCSPMKGHSHVYWYRQLPEEGLKFMVYLQKENIIDESGMPKERFSAEFPKEGPSILRIQQVVRGDSAAYFCASSALSGNTIYFGEGSWLTVV.

The CDR3: CASSPGQSERPPLHF. CDR3 nucleotide sequence: TGTGCCAGCAGCCCGGGACAGTCCGAGAGGCCACCCCTCCACTTT. The genes are TRBV5-4 and TRBJ1-6; 7 positions agree with TRBD1. Germline V gene lookup returns CDR1 SGHNT and CDR2 YYREEE (reference sequence). J was trimmed by 11 bases and V by 4 bases; bases with no gene match: 12. The CDR3 loop spans 15 amino acids.

V is TRBV29-1 and J is TRBJ1-4, with D maybe TRBD1 (6 bases). The germline V gene has CDR1 SQVTM and CDR2 ANQGSEA. This CDR3 has 15 amino acids. V lost 5 bases to trimming and J lost 2 bases, with 15 bases between them. The CDR3 loop reads CSVLNAGVTNEKLFF. The CDR3 DNA reads TGCAGCGTTCTCAATGCAGGGGTTACTAATGAAAAACTGTTTTTT.

V and J are TRBV4-1 and TRBJ1-5; 11 nucleotides line up with TRBD1. With 4 bases clipped from V and 6 bases from J, the junction kept 5 bases outside the gene matches. Germline V gene sequence: CDR1 MGHRA, CDR2 YSYEKL. This CDR3 region has 15 residues. The CDR3 nucleotides are TGCGCCAGCAGCCCCGGGACAGGGGGAGGTCAGCCCCAGCATTTT. Its translation: CASSPGTGGGQPQHF.

The sample holds a few counts of this clone. This chain links TRBV12-3 or TRBV12-4 with TRBJ1-5; D gene uncertain. V was cut by 5 bases and J by 1 base, with 6 bases left in between. This CDR3 spans 13 amino acids. CDR3 in DNA: TGTGCCAGCAGTCAACAGAGCAATCAGCCCCAGCATTTT. Protein product: CASSQQSNQPQHF.

The V call is TRBV24-1, the J call TRBJ1-1; D may be TRBD1 (5 bases). This CDR3 has 15 residues. Germline lookup yields CDR1 KGHDR and CDR2 SFDVKD. The V and J ends lost 4 bases and 4 bases respectively, with 15 bases between them. The CDR3: CATSDPGGDGTEAFF. CDR3 bases: TGTGCCACCAGTGACCCCGGGGGGGATGGCACTGAAGCTTTCTTT.

This clone occurred once. This chain connects TRBV6-6 to TRBJ1-6; D uncertain. Trimming took off 0 bases at V and 14 bases at J, with 11 bases between the two ends. The germline V gene encodes CDR1 MNHNY and CDR2 SVGAGI (reference sequence). This CDR3 contains 13 residues. The CDR3 nucleotides read TGTGCCAGCAGTTACTCGAGGTCAGAGACCCTCCACTTT. Translation: CASSYSRSETLHF.

V is TRBV19 and J is TRBJ2-2; D perhaps matches TRBD1 (6 bases). Germline CDR1 and CDR2: LNHDA and SQIVND (reference sequence). The CDR3 contains 15 residues. Between the trimmed V and J ends, which lost 5 bases and 0 bases, there was a span of 10 bases. The CDR3 DNA reads as TGTGCCAGTAGTCTGGACAGCGCGAACACCGGGGAGCTGTTTTTT. Translation: CASSLDSANTGELFF.

The chain combines TRBV30 with TRBJ1-3; D uncertain. Germline CDR1 is GTSNPN and CDR2 is SVGIG (reference sequence). V gave up 0 bases and J gave up 0 bases, with 21 bases separating them. The CDR3 extends over 19 amino acids. The CDR3 DNA is TGTGCCTGGAGTGTACGAAGGCTGGAGCACTTCTCCTCTGGAAACACCATATATTTT. This translates into CAWSVRRLEHFSSGNTIYF.

This sequence joins TRBV11-2 and TRBJ1-1; the match to TRBD1 covers 9 bases. The germline CDR1 and CDR2 sequences are SGHAT and FQNNGV. Trimming at V came to 6 bases and at J to 5 bases, leaving 13 bases not matched to a gene. The CDR3 is 16 residues long. The DNA of the CDR3 is TGTGCCAGCAGTCTCGGACAGGGGAGGACTAGGACTGAAGCTTTCTTT. Protein sequence: CASSLGQGRTRTEAFF.

The V call is TRBV2, the J call TRBJ1-6; D is unclear. The CDR3 length is 13 residues. Trimming stripped 8 bases from V and 8 bases from J, with 13 bases between. Germline V gene data show CDR1 as SNHLY and CDR2 as FYNNEI. DNA for the CDR3: TGTGCCAGCGGATTACAGCCTTATTCACCCCTCCACTTT. Protein product: CASGLQPYSPLHF. The full variable domain, completed using reference TRBV2 and TRBJ1-6, is EPEVTQTPSHQVTQMGQEVILRCVPISNHLYFYWYRQILGQKVEFLVSFYNNEISEKSEIFDDQFSVERPDGSNFTLKIRSTKLEDSAMYFCASGLQPYSPLHFGNGTRLTVT.

The gene calls are TRBV5-4 and TRBJ2-7; a possible D gene is TRBD1 (5 bases). The V and J ends lost 1 base and 1 base respectively, with 9 bases between them. Germline V gene sequence: CDR1 SGHNT, CDR2 YYREEE (reference sequence). The CDR3 runs to 14 residues. DNA of the CDR3: TGTGCCAGCAGCTTGTATGGGGCGTCCTACGAGCAGTACTTC. Amino acid sequence: CASSLYGASYEQYF.

The rearrangement links TRBV24-1 to TRBJ2-3, with 12 bases lining up with TRBD2. CDR1 is KGHDR and CDR2 is SFDVKD in the germline V gene. This CDR3 comprises 17 residues. Trimming took 3 bases from V and 4 from J; bases not matched to a gene: 7. The CDR3 nucleotides read TGTGCCACCAGTGATCCCCTGACTAGCGGGGGAGCAGATACGCAGTATTTT. As protein: CATSDPLTSGGADTQYF.